The clone carrying this T cell receptor beta chain was seen repeatedly, ten times or more. The antigen remains undetermined. This entry comes from a study of neurological immune-mediated disorders. The study, taken as a whole, reports: HTLV-1-associated myelopathy had the most TCR clonal expansion, and multiple sclerosis had the least, less than healthy controls. There were no CDR3 amino acid sequences shared by expanded clones across subjects, a result suggesting private repertoires in all groups.

Germline values: CDR1 SGHRS, CDR2 YFSETQ. V dropped 3 bases and J dropped 5 bases, with 11 bases sitting between them. CDR3 size: 13 residues. It was by 5'RACE with 10-nucleotide random UMIs that the cDNA was made. TCRdb re-called the 5' RACE reads through MiXCR, storing one row per CDR3 protein. Of 25,000 to 40,000 distinct CDR3 sequences detected, 1.5% appear once; the ten largest clones hold around 9.2%. The chain combines TRBV5-1 with TRBJ1-1; D not certain. The sequenced sample consisted of PBMCs. The TCR originated in a woman aged 25 to 39 with multiple sclerosis. The CDR3 DNA is TGCGCCAGCAGCTCTGACTCCGTGACTGAAGCTTTCTTT. Protein product: CASSSDSVTEAFF.